This passage covers 20 T cell receptor beta chains from one sample sequenced in a study of T cells in women clearing cervical HPV infection. Sequenced by immunoSEQ multiplex PCR; TCRdb stores in-frame clones only, minus some. The sample has nearly 35,000 clones, and its top ten clones hold 1.6%. Material for sequencing was blood buffy coat. These receptors were taken from a woman between 18 and 69 years old with a cervical HPV16 infection that either progressed to CIN3+ or cleared (not recorded which).

With respect to this clone: The read halts 3 residues ahead of the CDR3 end, with the missing end drawn from the germline J gene. The rearrangement links TRBV2 to TRBJ1-2; D is uncertain. Trimming left V 10 bases short and J 7 bases short, with 16 bases between. Germline lookup yields CDR1 SNHLY and CDR2 FYNNEI. The CDR3 is 12 residues long. CDR3 region: CATTPQPGGYTF. The sequenced CDR3 bases are TGTGCCACAACGCCACAGCCCGGTGGC.

As regards this clone: The CDR3 end lies 3 residues beyond the end of the read and is filled in from the germline J gene. J is TRBJ2-2 and V is TRBV7-8, with 8 bases aligning to TRBD1. Looked up from germline, CDR1 is SGHVS and CDR2 is FQNEAQ. The CDR3 extends over 14 amino acids. The CDR3 protein is CASSHYRGDEKLFF. The sequenced CDR3 bases are TGTGCCAGCAGCCATTACAGGGGGGATGAAAAG.

Turning to this clone: The read terminates 3 residues before the CDR3 end, so the remaining end is supplied by the germline J gene. The chain uses TRBV7-2 and TRBJ2-1; 7 bases line up with TRBD2. Germline assignment: CDR1 SGHTA and CDR2 FQGNSA. The junction had 4 bases not matched to a gene; V was cut back by 5 bases and J by 0 bases. This CDR3 is built from 15 residues. The CDR3 region is CASSASGGSYNEQFF. The CDR3 DNA, read in part, is TGTGCCAGCAGCGCCTCGGGGGGCTCCTACAATGAG.

About this clone: The CDR3 extends 3 residues past the end of the read, so its final part is completed from the germline J gene. The rearrangement joins TRBV20-1 to TRBJ2-3, with TRBD2 identical over 9 bases. This CDR3 has 16 residues. With V trimmed by 6 bases and J by 2 bases, 12 bases remained unmatched. The germline gives CDR1 DFQATT, CDR2 SNEGSKA (reference sequence). The DNA read from the CDR3 is TGCAGTGCGGCAAGGGGCGGGGGGGCGCTCACAGATACG. It encodes CSAARGGGALTDT. The full CDR3 protein is CSAARGGGALTDTQYF.

Remarks on this clone: Read coverage stops 3 residues before the CDR3 terminus; the germline J gene supplies the remainder. V is TRBV7-2 and J is TRBJ1-2; perhaps TRBD1 as D (5 bases). The CDR3 extends over 15 amino acids. Germline assignment: CDR1 SGHTA and CDR2 FQGNSA. V lost 7 bases, J lost 2 bases, and 17 bases lay in between. CDR3 sequence reads: CASKRAQGLNYGYTF. Partial CDR3 DNA: TGTGCCAGCAAGAGAGCCCAGGGCCTCAACTATGGC.

This clone counts as medium-sized by frequency. The CDR3 end falls 3 residues outside the read, so it is completed with the germline J gene. The genes are TRBV18 and TRBJ2-7, with 8 bases aligning to TRBD1. The CDR3 has 15 residues. With V trimmed by 4 bases and J by 0 bases, 5 bases remained unmatched. In germline, CDR1 is KGHSH, CDR2 LQKENI. The part of the CDR3 DNA that was read is TGTGCCAGCTCACTTTCAGGACAGGGCTCCTACGAG. Translation: CASSLSGQGSYE. The whole CDR3 protein is CASSLSGQGSYEQYF.

Details on this clone: The sequenced fragment ends 3 residues before the CDR3 boundary, so the rest is inferred from the germline J gene. The V and J genes are TRBV18 and TRBJ2-4; D is perhaps TRBD2 (5 bases). The CDR3 sequence is 16 residues long. Germline loops: CDR1 KGHSH, CDR2 LQKENI. The CDR3 spells CASSPTAVSGLNGQYF. Partial CDR3 DNA: TGTGCCAGCTCACCCACCGCAGTTTCCGGACTGAATGGT.

Details on this clone: The read terminates 3 residues ahead of where the CDR3 ends, so the germline J gene completes it. V gene TRBV12-5 combines with J gene TRBJ2-1, with a tentative D call TRBD1 (5 bases). Germline CDR1 reads LGHNT; CDR2 reads FRNRAP. V gave up 4 bases and J gave up 4 bases, with 8 bases separating them. The CDR3 has 13 residues. This CDR3 is CASGSDSYNEQFF. Partial CDR3 DNA: TGTGCTAGTGGTTCCGACAGTTACAATGAG.

The CDR3 bases that were read are TGTGCCAGCAGCCAGATGGGGGGGGGCAAAAACATT. It translates to CASSQMGGGKNI. The whole CDR3 protein is CASSQMGGGKNIQYF. The chain uses TRBV7-9 and TRBJ2-4, with 7 nucleotides matching TRBD2. The CDR3 end lies 3 residues beyond the end of the read and is filled in from the germline J gene. The CDR3 runs to 15 residues. Germline loops: CDR1 SEHNR, CDR2 FQNEAQ (reference sequence). The V gene end was trimmed by 5 bases and the J gene end by 3 bases; junction bases not matched to a gene: 7.

On this clone: The DNA ends 3 residues before the CDR3 does, and the rest of the CDR3 is filled in from the germline J gene. The chain links TRBV29-1 to TRBJ2-7; possible D gene TRBD1, 5 bases. This CDR3 comprises 13 residues. Germline V gene lookup returns CDR1 SQVTM and CDR2 ANQGSEA. V was clipped by 4 bases and J by 3 bases, with 13 bases between them. The CDR3 sequence: CSVGGSGNYEQYF. CDR3 bases read: TGCAGCGTTGGGGGCTCAGGGAACTACGAG.

In the case of this clone: The read falls 3 residues short of the CDR3 end, and the missing part is taken from the germline J gene. The chain carries TRBV6-1 and TRBJ2-4, with 9 bases fitting TRBD2. Per germline, CDR1 MNHNS and CDR2 SASEGT. This CDR3 is 15 amino acids long. The ends lost 4 bases at V and 6 bases at J; junction bases unmatched: 7. The CDR3 sequence is CASSVAGGRGNIQYF. CDR3 DNA, as far as it was read: TGTGCCAGCAGTGTCGCGGGGGGGCGCGGAAACATT.

Points on this clone: The read finishes 3 residues shy of the CDR3 end, and the germline J gene is used to complete it. This chain links TRBV29-1 with TRBJ2-3, with unresolved D. The CDR3 sequence is 12 residues long. V was pared by 4 bases and J by 6 bases, with 11 bases between. Germline CDR1 reads SQVTM; CDR2 reads ANQGSEA. The covered CDR3 bases are TGCAGCGTTGGGTCCCTATACGATACG. Residues: CSVGSLYDT. The full-length CDR3 reads as CSVGSLYDTQYF.

With regard to this clone: Sequencing ends 3 residues short of the CDR3 end; the germline J gene provides the rest. The chain is built from TRBV19 and TRBJ1-5; a possible D gene is TRBD1 (5 bases). Germline V gene data show CDR1 as LNHDA and CDR2 as SQIVND (reference sequence). With 3 bases removed from V and 4 bases from J, the gap between germline ends came to 13 bases. The CDR3 covers 15 residues. The CDR3 protein is CASSIGGARNQPQHF. CDR3 DNA (partial): TGTGCCAGTAGTATTGGTGGGGCTCGAAATCAGCCC.

Comment on this clone: The read is 3 residues too short to cover the CDR3 end, so that end is filled in from the germline J gene. This sequence joins TRBV6-2 or TRBV6-3 and TRBJ2-1; D is unresolved. The ends were cut back, 4 bases at V and 4 bases at J, with 8 bases in the middle. The CDR3 is 13 residues long. Germline loops: CDR1 MNHEY, CDR2 SVGEGT. CDR3 sequence reads: CASSFDSYNEQFF. CDR3 bases read: TGTGCCAGCAGTTTCGACTCTTACAATGAG.

With regard to this clone: The CDR3 is cut off 3 residues early in the read; its end comes from the germline J gene. The chain employs TRBV28 and TRBJ1-1; 8 bases match TRBD1. Germline V lookup: CDR1 MDHEN, CDR2 SYDVKM. The CDR3 runs 16 residues. The V and J ends lost 6 bases and 5 bases, in that order; junction bases with no gene match: 14. CDR3 DNA (partial): TGTGCCAGCAGGACCGGGACAGGAATTGGTGGTACTGAA. This gives the protein CASRTGTGIGGTE. The entire CDR3 reads CASRTGTGIGGTEAFF.

Comment on this clone: The read ends 3 residues early relative to the CDR3; the germline J gene fills the gap. This chain connects TRBV18 to TRBJ1-2, with no clear D. The length of the CDR3 is 12 residues. Germline V gene data show CDR1 as KGHSH and CDR2 as LQKENI. Here the CDR3 reads CASSTPAAGYTF. The sequenced CDR3 bases are TGTGCCAGCTCTACGCCCGCGGCCGGC.

On this clone itself: The read ends 3 residues shy of where the CDR3 ends; the end is completed using the germline J gene. The V and J genes are TRBV19 and TRBJ2-2, with TRBD2 matching 12 bases. CDR1 and CDR2 from the germline V gene are LNHDA and SQIVND (reference sequence). Trimming took 9 bases from V and 6 from J; bases not matched to a gene: 2. The CDR3 extends over 13 amino acids. This CDR3 reads CASRTSGAGELFF. CDR3 bases read: TGTGCCAGCCGGACTAGCGGGGCCGGGGAG.

With respect to this clone: The read stops 3 residues short of the end of the CDR3; the missing end is completed from the germline J gene. The rearrangement uses TRBV2 and TRBJ2-3; tentative D call: TRBD1 (5 bases). Per the germline V gene, CDR1 is SNHLY and CDR2 is FYNNEI. V lost 7 bases to trimming and J lost 3 bases, with 11 bases between them. This CDR3 contains 13 residues. CDR3 bases read: TGTGCCAGCACTATGGGGCGTACAGATACG. Its translation: CASTMGRTDT. The whole CDR3 region reads CASTMGRTDTQYF.

As concerns this clone: The read ends 3 residues shy of where the CDR3 ends; the end is completed using the germline J gene. The rearrangement uses TRBV30 and TRBJ2-2, with D possibly being TRBD1 (5 bases). The CDR3 runs 12 residues. Germline lookup yields CDR1 GTSNPN and CDR2 SVGIG (reference sequence). The DNA read from the CDR3 is TGTGCCTGGACAGCGACAGATTCACCG. Its protein product is CAWTATDSP. From start to end, the CDR3 is CAWTATDSPLFF.

In the case of this clone: Coverage ceases 3 residues before the CDR3 finishes, and the germline J gene fills in the end. J is TRBJ2-7 and V is TRBV11-2, with D possibly being TRBD1 (6 bases). The V gene lost 2 bases and the J gene lost 6 bases, with 8 bases spanning the gap. Per the germline V gene, CDR1 is SGHAT and CDR2 is FQNNGV. The CDR3 runs to 12 residues. CDR3 residues: CASSLYRAEQYF. The sequenced CDR3 bases are TGTGCCAGCAGCTTATACAGGGCCGAG.